This TCR beta chain was identified during a study of blood T cells in healthy people across ages. Study-level points and caveats: Greater diversity and more naive CD4+ cells were seen in long-lived donors than in aged donors. Strong correlation existed between TCR beta diversity and naive T cell percentage. A roughly linear fall in TCR beta diversity per million T cells was seen with increasing age.

With regard to this clonotype: The antigen is not known.

V lost 6 bases and J lost 2; bases outside the gene matches: 6. This CDR3 has 14 residues. The germline gives CDR1 MDHEN, CDR2 SYDVKM. The use of a sample-barcoded 5' primer and a J-beta primer mix characterized a second PCR of about 7 to 12 cycles. TCRdb independently ran MiXCR on the 5' RACE reads; one entry per CDR3 protein. Of about 1,600,000 distinct CDR3 sequences in the sample, about 40% were seen once. The sequenced sample consisted of blood. This TCR derives from a woman younger than 30 in good health. The V and J genes are TRBV28 and TRBJ2-7, with 8 bases lining up with TRBD1. CDR3 sequence reads: CASRKTGGPYEQYF. CDR3 coding DNA: TGTGCCAGCAGGAAAACAGGGGGTCCCTACGAGCAGTACTTC.